This entry lists 23 T cell receptor beta chains sequenced from one sample in a study of T-cell memory formation after mild COVID-19. TCRdb re-analysed the 5' RACE reads in MiXCR, keeping a single row per CDR3 protein. This sample has tens of thousands of distinct CDR3 sequences, with 8% to 10% found just once. The specimen sequenced was PBMCs or a T cell subset sorted from them (not recorded which). The receptor set was obtained from a man younger than 30 who had mild COVID-19 (a few samples of this study predate the infection). Cell type and time point are not known.

A few counts support this clonotype. The chain joins TRBV11-2 to TRBJ1-5, with D unresolved. V lost 0 bases to trimming and J lost 3 bases, with 9 bases between them. This CDR3 has 15 amino acids. The germline V gene encodes CDR1 SGHAT and CDR2 FQNNGV. The CDR3: CASSLDRGNNQPQHF. The CDR3 DNA sequence: TGTGCCAGCAGCTTAGATCGTGGGAACAATCAGCCCCAGCATTTT.

This clonotype was counted at least ten times. The V call is TRBV7-2, the J call TRBJ2-1; D may match TRBD1 or TRBD2 (6 bases each). Looked up from germline, CDR1 is SGHTA and CDR2 is FQGNSA. Trimming took 9 bases from V and 4 from J, leaving 10 bases between them. The CDR3 is 12 amino acids. CDR3 bases: TGTGCCAGTTCGGGGGCGTACAATGAGCAGTTCTTC. It encodes CASSGAYNEQFF.

The chain joins TRBV3-1 to TRBJ2-5; tentatively, D is TRBD2 (6 bases). V was clipped by 7 bases and J by 5 bases, with 14 bases between them. The CDR3 has 13 amino acids. Germline CDR1 reads LGHDT; CDR2 reads YNNKEL (reference sequence). The CDR3: CASTPGVGETQYF. In DNA form, the CDR3 reads TGTGCCAGCACCCCGGGGGTCGGGGAGACCCAGTACTTC.

Comments on this clonotype: This may be a read error: a much more frequent sequence differs by one nucleotide. The rearrangement joins TRBV7-2 to TRBJ2-1; D perhaps matches TRBD2 (5 bases). The germline CDR1 and CDR2 sequences are SGHTA and FQGNSA. CDR3 length: 13 amino acids. V was clipped by 4 bases and J by 7 bases, with 11 bases between them. CDR3 in DNA: TGTGCCAGCAGCTCCCCTAGCTGGAATGAGCAGTTCTTC. This encodes CASSSPSWNEQFF.

This clonotype was seen ten or more times. The V call is TRBV20-1, the J call TRBJ2-3; the D gene is possibly TRBD2 (5 bases). V lost 8 bases and J lost 3, with 15 bases in between. This CDR3 has 13 residues. In germline, CDR1 is DFQATT, CDR2 SNEGSKA (reference sequence). This chain's CDR3 is CSQKWRGTDTQYF. For the CDR3, the DNA is TGCAGTCAAAAGTGGAGAGGGACAGATACGCAGTATTTT.

This clonotype has just a few counts. This chain links TRBV7-9 with TRBJ2-5, with D possibly being TRBD2 (5 bases). This CDR3 is built from 16 residues. The germline V gene has CDR1 SEHNR and CDR2 FQNEAQ (reference sequence). Trimming stripped 5 bases from V and 4 bases from J, with 20 bases between. As DNA, the CDR3 is TGTGCCAGCAGCACCAGCGGCTATAGGGTCGGAGAGACCCAGTACTTC. It yields the protein CASSTSGYRVGETQYF.

This clonotype was counted only a few times. This chain uses TRBV12-3 or TRBV12-4 with TRBJ2-3; the D gene could be TRBD1 or TRBD2 (5 bases each). V was pared by 4 bases and J by 6 bases, with 14 bases between. This CDR3 is 14 amino acids long. The CDR3 DNA sequence: TGTGCCAGCAGTTGGGGCAGGGTAGCGGATACGCAGTATTTT. Protein product: CASSWGRVADTQYF.

The rearrangement joins TRBV5-4 to TRBJ2-1, with 7 positions matching TRBD2. There are 15 residues in the CDR3. Trimming at V came to 5 bases and at J to 3 bases, leaving 8 bases not matched to a gene. CDR1 is SGHNT and CDR2 is YYREEE in the germline V gene (reference sequence). CDR3 region: CASRPGLEVYNEQFF. CDR3 bases: TGTGCCAGCAGGCCTGGACTAGAGGTCTACAATGAGCAGTTCTTC. The whole variable domain, filled in from reference TRBV5-4 and TRBJ2-1, reads ETGVTQSPTHLIKTRGQQVTLRCSSQSGHNTVSWYQQALGQGPQFIFQYYREEENGRGNFPPRFSGLQFPNYSSELNVNALELDDSALYLCASRPGLEVYNEQFFGPGTRLTVL.

This clonotype was recorded at least ten times. The genes are TRBV3-1 and TRBJ2-3; the D gene is possibly TRBD2 (7 bases). V lost 1 base, J lost 4 bases, and 12 bases lay in between. The CDR3 has 15 residues. Germline-derived CDR1 and CDR2 are LGHDT and YNNKEL (reference sequence). For the CDR3, the DNA is TGTGCCAGCAGCCAAGGCGGGGGCCCATCAGATACGCAGTATTTT. Translation gives CASSQGGGPSDTQYF.

The chain employs TRBV4-1 and TRBJ2-3, with 8 bases that match TRBD2. Germline-derived CDR1 and CDR2 are MGHRA and YSYEKL. The CDR3 extends over 18 amino acids. Trimming at V came to 6 bases and at J to 1 base, leaving 15 bases not matched to a gene. CDR3 sequence reads: CASRPKFGTRGRTDTQYF. CDR3 nucleotides: TGCGCCAGCAGGCCAAAATTTGGGACTAGGGGCCGCACAGATACGCAGTATTTT.

This clonotype was counted at least ten times. The gene calls are TRBV9 and TRBJ2-5; 11 bases match TRBD2. This CDR3 has 16 residues. Per the germline V gene, CDR1 is SGDLS and CDR2 is YYNGEE. V shed 1 base and J 5 bases; nucleotides not matched to a gene: 7. The CDR3 DNA is TGTGCCAGCAGCGTAAGTCCGACTAGCGGGGAGGAGACCCAGTACTTC. This translates into CASSVSPTSGEETQYF.

J is TRBJ2-7 and V is TRBV7-7, with D hard to call. V lost 4 bases, J lost 0 bases, and 7 bases lay in between. The CDR3 spans 13 residues. CDR1 and CDR2 from the germline V gene are SSHAT and FNYEAQ (reference sequence). CDR3 bases: TGTGCCAGCAGCTCCGCTCCCTCCTACGAGCAGTACTTC. Protein: CASSSAPSYEQYF.

V usage is TRBV6-5 and J usage is TRBJ2-7; possible D gene TRBD1, 6 bases. The germline V and J ends were trimmed by 2 bases and 3 bases, with 14 bases remaining between them. This CDR3 comprises 15 residues. Germline V gene data show CDR1 as MNHEY and CDR2 as SVGAGI. CDR3 sequence (DNA): TGTGCCAGCAGTTACAGTGCTACAGGGAGCTACGAGCAGTACTTC. Protein sequence: CASSYSATGSYEQYF.

V usage is TRBV4-1 and J usage is TRBJ2-7; D possibly corresponds to TRBD2 (6 bases). Germline assignment: CDR1 MGHRA and CDR2 YSYEKL. Between the trimmed V and J ends, which lost 3 bases and 2 bases, there was a span of 14 bases. This CDR3 spans 15 amino acids. Here the CDR3 DNA reads TGCGCCAGCAGCCAGAGAGGAGGGGCCACCTACGAGCAGTACTTC. Residues: CASSQRGGATYEQYF.

This clonotype showed up just a few times. The rearrangement joins TRBV12-3 or TRBV12-4 to TRBJ1-2, with D possibly TRBD1 on 6 matching bases. Trimming removed 4 bases from V and 5 bases from J, with 8 bases in between. This CDR3 contains 12 residues. For the CDR3, the DNA is TGTGCCAGCAGTTGGACAGAATATGGCTACACCTTC. Amino acids: CASSWTEYGYTF.

This clonotype was seen a few times. The gene calls are TRBV5-1 and TRBJ1-6; TRBD1 aligns across 7 bases. The CDR3 is made up of 15 amino acids. Unmatched junction bases numbered 5, after V lost 0 bases and J lost 8 bases. CDR1 is SGHRS, CDR2 YFSETQ, per germline. The chain's CDR3 is CASSLGGQRYSPLHF. For the CDR3, the DNA is TGCGCCAGCAGCTTGGGGGGACAGCGATATTCACCCCTCCACTTT.

This clonotype was counted a few times. Here the CDR3 reads CSARDRGEGKAFF. The CDR3 DNA reads TGCAGTGCTAGAGATAGGGGCGAGGGCAAGGCTTTCTTT. This sequence joins TRBV20-1 and TRBJ1-1, with D tentatively TRBD1 (5 bases). Trimming stripped 0 bases from V and 11 bases from J, with 16 bases between. Germline lookup yields CDR1 DFQATT and CDR2 SNEGSKA (reference sequence). The CDR3 runs to 13 residues.

This sequence joins TRBV29-1 and TRBJ2-1; no definite D call. Trimming pared 7 bases from V and 2 bases from J, leaving 6 bases between. The germline V gene encodes CDR1 SQVTM and CDR2 ANQGSEA. The CDR3 length is 11 residues. The DNA for the CDR3 is TGCAGCGCGCGTGCCTACAATGAGCAGTTCTTC. Translation gives CSARAYNEQFF.

This clonotype was counted between two and nine times. The chain combines TRBV20-1 with TRBJ2-7, with D possibly being TRBD2 (6 bases). Germline V gene lookup returns CDR1 DFQATT and CDR2 SNEGSKA (reference sequence). V gave up 5 bases and J gave up 4 bases, with 15 bases separating them. The CDR3 totals 13 residues. The CDR3 DNA reads as TGCAGTGCTGGGGGGTTCCAACTTTACGAGCAGTACTTC. Translating it yields CSAGGFQLYEQYF.

This clonotype was seen only a few times. The V call is TRBV5-5, the J call TRBJ2-1, with 11 bases matching TRBD1. CDR1 is SGHKS and CDR2 is YYEKEE in the germline V gene (reference sequence). The CDR3 contains 16 residues. J gave up 8 bases and V 4 bases, and 11 bases lay outside the gene matches. The CDR3 DNA sequence: TGTGCCAGCAGCGGGTGGACAGGGGGCTTTGTTGATGAGCAGTTCTTC. It is translated as CASSGWTGGFVDEQFF.

Only a few counts were recorded for this clonotype. The chain carries TRBV6-5 and TRBJ1-1; 7 bases are shared with TRBD1. Per germline, CDR1 MNHEY and CDR2 SVGAGI. J was trimmed by 11 bases and V by 6 bases; bases with no gene match: 21. The CDR3 has 16 amino acids. The CDR3 coding sequence is TGTGCCAGCAGCCCCCTTCCGGGACAGAATAGACCGTTCGCTTTCTTT. Protein sequence: CASSPLPGQNRPFAFF.

This clonotype has more than one count but fewer than ten. The chain combines TRBV7-9 with TRBJ2-1, with D hard to call. The CDR3 loop spans 13 amino acids. Looked up from germline, CDR1 is SEHNR and CDR2 is FQNEAQ (reference sequence). Trimming removed 1 base at V and 7 bases at J, with 8 bases between. DNA of the CDR3: TGTGCCAGCAGCTTAGGGGAACTAAATGAGCAGTTCTTC. Amino acid sequence: CASSLGELNEQFF.

The rearrangement joins TRBV19 to TRBJ2-1; D call uncertain. Germline CDR1 is LNHDA and CDR2 is SQIVND (reference sequence). The V and J ends lost 5 bases and 1 base respectively, with 12 bases between them. The length of the CDR3 is 15 residues. CDR3 in DNA: TGTGCCAGTAGTTACGCGATAGGGTCCTACAATGAGCAGTTCTTC. Translated: CASSYAIGSYNEQFF.